A selection of T cell receptor beta chains follows, all from one sample in a study of a mutant IDH1 vaccine in newly diagnosed glioma. Data came from immunoSEQ multiplex PCR; TCRdb stores just in-frame clones and leaves some out. The repertoire holds 50,000 to 65,000 clones, with 65% to 85% as singletons. Sequenced here: PBMCs, sampled from a glioma patient treated with radiotherapy, temozolomide or both. These receptors all come from a man aged 18 to 35 with glioma. CDR3s include the opening cysteine and the closing phenylalanine or tryptophan. D genes are given only for firm matches. Part of the rows lack a size; the others show once, few, many or a class for expanded clones.

j_gene,d_gene,v_gene,abundance,CDR3aa,CDR3nt
TRBJ2-7,TRBD1,TRBV4-3,.,CASSQAWTGDSYEQYF,TGCGCCAGCAGCCAAGCCTGGACAGGCGATTCCTACGAGCAGTACTTC
TRBJ1-2,.,TRBV2,.,CASGRDLFYGYTF,TGTGCCAGCGGCAGGGACTTATTCTATGGCTACACCTTC
TRBJ1-1,.,TRBV7-9,few,CASSLRANEAFF,TGTGCCAGCAGCCTCAGAGCAAATGAAGCTTTCTTT
TRBJ2-5,TRBD2,TRBV30,.,CAWRGTSGAHNAAQYF,TGTGCCTGGAGGGGGACTAGCGGGGCTCATAATGCGGCCCAGTACTTC
TRBJ2-7,.,TRBV5-4,.,CASSRGGSYEQYF,TGTGCCAGCAGCCGTGGGGGGTCCTACGAGCAGTACTTC
TRBJ1-2,TRBD1,TRBV30,.,CAWRGSQGAFSNYGYTF,TGTGCCTGGAGAGGGTCACAGGGGGCTTTCTCTAACTATGGCTACACCTTC
TRBJ2-7,TRBD2,TRBV30,.,CAWSVPAGAREQYF,TGTGCCTGGAGTGTACCAGCGGGAGCACGGGAGCAGTACTTC
TRBJ2-2,TRBD1,TRBV7-2,.,CASSSYRGGELFF,TGTGCCAGCAGCTCCTACAGGGGCGGGGAGCTGTTTTTT
TRBJ2-7,.,TRBV29-1,.,CSAVPGGTYEQYF,TGCAGCGCCGTGCCGGGCGGAACCTACGAGCAGTACTTC
TRBJ1-2,.,TRBV10-3,.,CAIGGKLNYGYTF,TGTGCCATCGGGGGGAAACTAAACTATGGCTACACCTTC
TRBJ1-6,.,TRBV6-6,.,CASSYSKGVNSPLHF,TGTGCCAGCAGTTACTCAAAGGGTGTAAATTCACCCCTCCACTTT
TRBJ1-1,.,TRBV25-1,few,CASSEGRGSTEAFF,TGTGCCAGCAGTGAGGGGAGGGGAAGCACTGAAGCTTTCTTT
TRBJ2-3,TRBD2,TRBV5-4,.,CASSLGVGTSGKKDTQYF,TGTGCCAGCAGCTTGGGGGTAGGGACTAGCGGGAAGAAAGATACGCAGTATTTT
TRBJ1-5,.,TRBV7-9,.,CASCSGAQPQHF,TGTGCCAGTTGCTCCGGGGCTCAGCCCCAGCATTTT
TRBJ1-4,.,TRBV19,.,CASSAMSGGNEKLFF,TGTGCCAGTAGTGCGATGTCGGGAGGTAATGAAAAACTGTTTTTT
TRBJ1-2,.,TRBV6-6,.,CASSLGSNYGYTF,TGTGCCAGCAGTCTTGGCTCTAACTATGGCTACACCTTC
TRBJ1-2,.,TRBV6-5,.,CASSYLPATPYGYTF,TGTGCCAGCAGTTACTTGCCAGCCACTCCCTATGGCTACACCTTC